The T cell receptor beta chain under discussion was sequenced for a study of cytomegalovirus exposure and HLA in healthy donors. Notes on this clone: The antigen is unknown.

The CDR3 extends over 15 amino acids. CDR1 is MDHEN, CDR2 SYDVKM, per germline. The junction had 10 bases not matched to a gene; V was cut back by 3 bases and J by 8 bases. Findings and caveats of the study: A prior analysis recorded that most TCR beta V segments were productive about 87% or about 30% of the time. A later analysis by the authors found several of the most significant clusters apparently linked to common viral pathogens. From TCR beta sequences, most subjects' HLA-A and HLA-B alleles were reportedly predicted accurately. Excluded were some V segments that proved indistinguishable, including TRBV6-2 and TRBV6-3.

The PCR used 60 Vbeta and 13 Jbeta primers. Libraries were prepared by immunoSEQ multiplex PCR; TCRdb keeps only in-frame clonotypes and omits some of them. The sample comprises more than 95,000 clones, around 77% of which are singletons, and about 5% rests with the top ten. What was sequenced was PBMCs. This clonotype was obtained from a man aged 50 to 60 in good health and CMV-seropositive. The V gene is TRBV28, the J gene TRBJ1-2, with 9 bases lining up with TRBD1. CDR3 nucleotides: TGTGCCAGCAGTTTGTGGGGACAGGGTCGAAAAGGCTACACCTTC. Translating gives CASSLWGQGRKGYTF.